The present entry profiles one T cell receptor beta chain with its context. Antigen: not known. Exclusion criteria comprised uncontrolled infection, other autoimmune disease, pregnancy or lactation. Out of around 10 ml of fresh peripheral blood came the PBMCs. The germline V gene encodes CDR1 MNHEY and CDR2 SVGEGT. The CDR3 length is 14 residues. Trimming left V 6 bases short and J 4 bases short, with 15 bases between. What was amplified from RNA transcripts were TCR beta CDR3 regions. When the TCR CDR3 underwent first-round RT-PCR, the HTBI primer set was used. Each CDR3 protein is one row after TCRdb ran MiXCR on the multiplex PCR reads. The sample lists 700,000 to 850,000 distinct CDR3 sequences; 35% were seen once. This sample was taken from a study of T cells in Graves' hyperthyroidism and ophthalmopathy. Across the study: Once the initial diagnosis was made, peripheral blood was obtained before any treatment. Study results and caveats: Blood also contained most expanded thyroid clonotypes above 0.001.

The sample was blood. This receptor was obtained from a woman aged 40 to 49 with Graves' hyperthyroidism. The chain combines TRBV6-2 or TRBV6-3 with TRBJ1-1; a possible D gene is TRBD1 (5 bases). CDR3 in amino acids: CASRTYRKGTEAFF. DNA for the CDR3: TGTGCCAGCAGGACCTACAGGAAGGGCACTGAAGCTTTCTTT.